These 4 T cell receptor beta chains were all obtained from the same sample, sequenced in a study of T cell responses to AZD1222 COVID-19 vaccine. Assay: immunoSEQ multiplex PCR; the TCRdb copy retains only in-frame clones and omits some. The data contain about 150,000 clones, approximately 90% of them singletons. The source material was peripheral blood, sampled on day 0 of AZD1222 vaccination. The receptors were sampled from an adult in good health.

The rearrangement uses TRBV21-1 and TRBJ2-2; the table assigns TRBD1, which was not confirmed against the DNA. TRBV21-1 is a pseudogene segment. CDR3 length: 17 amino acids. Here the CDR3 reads CASSKGGPGQTTGELFF. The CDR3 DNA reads TGTGCCAGCAGCAAAGGGGGCCCGGGACAGACAACCGGGGAGCTGTTTTTT.

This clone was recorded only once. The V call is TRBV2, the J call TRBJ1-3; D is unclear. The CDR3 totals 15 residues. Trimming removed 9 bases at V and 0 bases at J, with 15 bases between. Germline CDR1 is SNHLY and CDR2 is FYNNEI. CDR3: CASPLSGPSGNTIYF. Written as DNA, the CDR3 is TGTGCCAGTCCCCTCTCCGGGCCCTCTGGAAACACCATATATTTT.

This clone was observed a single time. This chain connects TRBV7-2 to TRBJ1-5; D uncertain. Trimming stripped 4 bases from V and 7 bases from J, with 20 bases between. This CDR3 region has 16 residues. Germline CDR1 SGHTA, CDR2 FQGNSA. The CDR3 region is CASSSSIGFSEQPQHF. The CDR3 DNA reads TGTGCCAGCAGCTCATCCATCGGGTTTTCGGAGCAGCCCCAGCATTTT.

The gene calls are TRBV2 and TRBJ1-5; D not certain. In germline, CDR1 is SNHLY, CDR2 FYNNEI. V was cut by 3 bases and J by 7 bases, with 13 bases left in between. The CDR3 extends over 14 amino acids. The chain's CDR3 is CASSDFMRGQPQHF. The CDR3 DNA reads TGTGCCAGCAGTGACTTTATGAGAGGGCAGCCCCAGCATTTT.